This record covers a single TCR beta chain. No cognate antigen has been identified for it. Base qualities are not at hand, and no much larger clone is one base apart. The germline V gene yields LGHNA for CDR1 and YNFKEQ for CDR2. Ends trimmed: V by 0 bases, J by 3 bases; bases unmatched to a gene: 4. Its CDR3 holds 17 amino acids, cysteine through phenylalanine. Left in the record is the CDR3 DNA by itself, 51 bases read in frame from the first base. Sequencing was performed on an Illumina NovaSeq 6000. cDNA libraries for TCRalpha and TCRbeta were prepared by 5'RACE using constant-segment primers, with sample barcodes and unique molecular identifiers added. Trizol reagent was used to extract RNA from every sample. The libraries were amplified in two PCR steps, and the second step added a second sample barcode and Illumina TruSeq adapters. Sequencing of libraries was performed on an Illumina NovaSeq with 2 x 150 bp paired-end reads. In the original analysis: Demultiplexing of reads and collapsing into UMI-guided consensus sequences were performed with migec v1.2.7. Using mixcr v2.1.11, UMI consensuses were aligned to TRA and TRB V and J templates and then assembled into clonotypes. Expanded or contracted clonotypes were those called significant by both edgeR and NoisET, with noise models trained on biological replicates. For edgeR calls, the thresholds were a false discovery rate-adjusted p below 0.01 and a log2 fold-change of 1. As an exploratory analysis of dynamics, max-normalized trajectories of the 1000 most abundant clonotypes were examined by PCA with hierarchical clustering. Separately sequenced CD4+ and CD8+ repertoires were used to assign a CD4 or CD8 phenotype to each responding clone. TCRdb took the public reads, trimmed them with fastp at Q25, ran MiXCR for clone calling and kept in-frame beta chains. Identical CDR3 proteins give one entry, which carries the most common genes and DNA. The V and J calls were determined by TCRdb, not by the authors. Counted in this sample were approximately 270,000 distinct CDR3 sequences; roughly 16% of them appeared once. The ten largest clones capture roughly 20% of the sample.

These data originate in a study of T-cell memory formation after mild COVID-19 (dated by TCRdb to about 2021). In terms of the full investigation: Most TCR sequence clusters were specific to one of the two donors. T-cell clones expanding and contracting after mild COVID-19 in a couple of donors were tracked by longitudinal TCRalpha and TCRbeta repertoire sequencing. The cohort was made up of two young adult volunteers, one female and one male, who were previously healthy. Broader findings and caveats from the paper: Contracting CD4+ clones turned up mainly in the CM and EM memory subsets, whereas EMRA was where CD8+ clones were enriched. The second-wave clones that peaked on day 37 were not confirmed to be SARS-CoV-2 specific. Balanced CD4/CD8 phenotypes were observed for clones contracting from day 15 to 85, whereas a bias towards CD4+ was observed for a second wave of clones expanding from day 15 to 37. Some responding clones were detected in pre-infection memory, which suggested that pre-existing cross-reactive memory T cells had joined the SARS-CoV-2 response. Only a couple of mild cases were covered in the study, and larger cohorts including severe cases with pre-infection samples were considered necessary.

PBMCs were isolated by Ficoll-Paque density gradient centrifugation. The receptor's source is a man younger than 35 who had mild COVID-19 (a few samples of this study predate the infection). The sample titles of this study are shuffled in the database, so cell type and time point are left out; the donor was told from shared clones. The chain was built from TRBV4-2 and TRBJ1-4; TRBD1 lines up with 10 middle nucleotides. Material for sequencing was PBMCs or a T cell subset sorted from them (not recorded which). The sequenced DNA: TGTGCCAGCAGCCAAGAAGGGACAGGGGCCCCTAATGAAAAACTGTTTTTT. It codes for CASSQEGTGAPNEKLFF.